Detailed here is one T cell receptor (beta chain). Germline-derived CDR1 and CDR2 are MNHEY and SVGAGI. Trimming stripped 0 bases from V and 0 bases from J, with 11 bases between. This CDR3 contains 16 residues. The data were obtained in a study of T cells in Graves' hyperthyroidism and ophthalmopathy. Study-wide context: Any treatment followed the collection of peripheral blood at initial diagnosis.

RNA transcripts were the template for amplifying TCR beta CDR3 regions. The HTBI set primed first-round TCR CDR3 RT-PCR. TCRdb used MiXCR to reprocess the multiplex PCR reads, holding one entry per CDR3 protein. The sample carries 350,000 to 400,000 distinct CDR3 sequences, over 15% recorded once. Researchers defined stable Graves' hyperthyroidism as no ophthalmopathy progression within 18 months. Diagnosis of hyperthyroidism was new in patients aged 18 to 65, and its duration was under 2 months. Any patient presenting with uncontrolled infection, other autoimmune disease, pregnancy or lactation was left out.

Sequencing input: blood. This sequence was found in a woman aged 18-29 years with Graves' hyperthyroidism. This chain uses TRBV6-5 with TRBJ1-1, with D unresolved. The CDR3 nucleotides read TGTGCCAGCAGTTACTCGAGCGGCGCGGTGAACACTGAAGCTTTCTTT. It encodes CASSYSSGAVNTEAFF.